Shown below are 18 T cell receptor beta chains from a single sample sequenced in a study of blood T cell repertoires in COVID-19. Assay used: immunoSEQ multiplex PCR; TCRdb lists only in-frame clones, some missing. The table records 350,000 to 450,000 clones, roughly 85% of them present only once. Sample: peripheral blood. These receptors all come from a young woman with acute or convalescent COVID-19.

CDR3 nucleotide sequence: TGTGCCAGCAGTTACTCACGGGTCAGCCAGCCCCAGCATTTT. It yields the protein CASSYSRVSQPQHF. The chain joins TRBV6-5 to TRBJ1-5; D remains ambiguous. V lost 0 bases, J lost 7 bases, and 10 bases lay in between. CDR1 and CDR2 from the germline V gene are MNHEY and SVGAGI. The CDR3 extends over 14 amino acids.

The chain links TRBV7-3 to TRBJ2-5; D gene uncertain. Trimming took 5 bases from V and 5 from J, leaving 12 bases between them. Germline values: CDR1 SGHTA, CDR2 FQGTGA. The CDR3 runs 13 residues. The CDR3 DNA is TGTGCCAGCAGCCTAAAAAGTCAGGAGACCCAGTACTTC. Its protein is CASSLKSQETQYF.

This chain connects TRBV6-1 to TRBJ1-1; 8 bases agree with TRBD1. CDR3 size: 16 residues. The V and J ends lost 4 bases and 5 bases, in that order; junction bases with no gene match: 12. CDR1 is MNHNS and CDR2 is SASEGT in the germline V gene. CDR3 protein: CASSGASRGRGTEAFF. DNA of the CDR3: TGTGCCAGCAGTGGGGCCTCCAGGGGGCGGGGGACTGAAGCTTTCTTT.

The chain carries TRBV7-8 and TRBJ2-1, with 9 bases that match TRBD2. The V segment lost 0 bases and the J segment 7 bases; nucleotides outside the gene matches: 4. The CDR3 is 15 residues long. Germline CDR1 is SGHVS and CDR2 is FQNEAQ. This CDR3 is CASSLAGSGRNEQFF. The DNA for the CDR3 is TGTGCCAGCAGCTTAGCGGGGAGCGGGAGGAATGAGCAGTTCTTC.

This clone was counted a few times. The V and J genes are TRBV19 and TRBJ1-6; 8 bases fit TRBD1. Trimming cost V 2 bases and J 7 bases; bases outside gene matches: 10. The CDR3 length is 17 residues. Germline CDR1 and CDR2: LNHDA and SQIVND (reference sequence). Here the CDR3 DNA reads TGTGCCAGTAGTATACTGCCCCAGGGGGCAGAGAATTCACCCCTCCACTTT. Translating it yields CASSILPQGAENSPLHF.

Turning to this clone: In this CDR3 the conserved last residue, phenylalanine or tryptophan, is missing, so a read error is likely. The DNA is omitted, as the CDR3 cannot be located on it reliably, and the CDR3 follows TCRdb's listing. The CDR3 sequence: CSARKKRGQAL. The chain couples TRBV20-1 to TRBJ2-3; the D segment call TRBD1 is taken from the table without a DNA check. 11 amino acids form the CDR3, both terminal residues included. Germline assignment: CDR1 DFQATT and CDR2 SNEGSKA (reference sequence).

This CDR3 is CATPREGSEQFF. Here the CDR3 DNA reads TGTGCCACCCCCCGTGAAGGGAGTGAGCAGTTCTTC. This chain joins TRBV12-3 or TRBV12-4 and TRBJ2-1, with D tentatively TRBD2 (5 bases). V was shortened by 10 bases and J by 9 bases, with 16 bases between the two germline ends. The CDR3 extends over 12 amino acids.

V and J are TRBV9 and TRBJ1-2; possible D gene TRBD1, 6 bases. Looked up from germline, CDR1 is SGDLS and CDR2 is YYNGEE. This CDR3 spans 16 amino acids. Trimming shortened V by 0 bases and J by 4 bases, and 16 bases separated the two germline ends. CDR3 sequence: CASSVGGPRGAYGYTF. CDR3 nucleotides: TGTGCCAGCAGCGTAGGGGGACCCAGGGGAGCCTATGGCTACACCTTC.

This chain connects TRBV28 to TRBJ2-7; TRBD2 matches at 7 bases. The V gene's germline CDR1 is MDHEN and CDR2 SYDVKM. There are 15 residues in the CDR3. The V and J ends lost 5 bases and 5 bases, in that order; junction bases with no gene match: 12. This CDR3 is CASSKRRTGGNEQYF. DNA of the CDR3: TGTGCCAGCAGTAAACGCCGGACGGGAGGTAACGAGCAGTACTTC.

The V call is TRBV11-2, the J call TRBJ2-5, with TRBD2 matching over 9 bases. CDR1 is SGHAT, CDR2 FQNNGV, per germline. The ends lost 6 bases at V and 4 bases at J; junction bases unmatched: 6. The CDR3 is 14 residues long. CDR3 protein: CASRRAGGLETQYF. The CDR3 DNA reads as TGTGCCAGCAGAAGGGCGGGGGGGCTAGAGACCCAGTACTTC.

Note on this clone: Sequence at one end of the junction differs from germline and may be a read error. The V call is TRBV2, the J call TRBJ1-2; D is uncertain. Per germline, CDR1 SNHLY and CDR2 FYNNEI. CDR3 length equals 10 residues. DNA of the CDR3: TGTGCCAGCAATATCCGATGGCCAGACTTC. Its translation: CASNIRWPDF.

This clone was picked up many times. The chain is built from TRBV18 and TRBJ2-7; TRBD1 agrees at 11 bases. Germline trimming cut 8 bases from V and 2 bases from J; bases unmatched to any gene: 8. CDR1 is KGHSH and CDR2 is LQKENI in the germline V gene. The CDR3 covers 15 residues. This CDR3 reads CASTAGQGEPYEQYF. CDR3 DNA: TGTGCCAGCACCGCGGGACAGGGGGAACCCTACGAGCAGTACTTC.

This chain joins TRBV18 and TRBJ1-1; D possibly corresponds to TRBD1 (5 bases). Trimming took 4 bases from V and 3 from J, leaving 18 bases between them. Germline V gene data show CDR1 as KGHSH and CDR2 as LQKENI. This CDR3 comprises 16 residues. CDR3 loop: CASSRTPQAIDTEAFF. CDR3 bases: TGTGCCAGCTCACGGACACCCCAAGCCATAGACACTGAAGCTTTCTTT.

The chain is built from TRBV7-2 and TRBJ2-1; unclear D gene. Germline CDR1 SGHTA, CDR2 FQGNSA. V was shortened by 3 bases and J by 6 bases, with 9 bases between the two germline ends. This CDR3 is built from 13 residues. CDR3 region: CASSFVPGNEQFF. DNA for the CDR3: TGTGCCAGCAGCTTTGTTCCAGGCAATGAGCAGTTCTTC.

The table lists this clone with a count of one. Other DNA variants within this sample encode the same CDR3. This sequence joins TRBV24-1 and TRBJ1-1; D not certain. V lost 2 bases and J 0 bases, leaving 3 bases between the germline ends. Germline values: CDR1 KGHDR, CDR2 SFDVKD. This CDR3 is built from 13 residues. The CDR3 DNA reads TGTGCCACCAGTGATTCTATGAACACTGAAGCTTTCTTT. It codes for CATSDSMNTEAFF.

V is TRBV6-5 and J is TRBJ2-7; 9 bases are a match to TRBD1. The CDR3 is 15 amino acids. Looked up from germline, CDR1 is MNHEY and CDR2 is SVGAGI. With V trimmed by 6 bases and J by 3 bases, 9 bases remained unmatched. The CDR3 DNA is TGTGCCAGCAGCGCCCCGGGACAGGGTTTCTACGAGCAGTACTTC. It translates to CASSAPGQGFYEQYF.

The chain uses TRBV28 and TRBJ1-5; D possibly corresponds to TRBD1 (5 bases). The CDR3 is 16 amino acids. From germline, CDR1 is MDHEN and CDR2 SYDVKM. Trimming cost V 4 bases and J 3 bases, with 16 bases left between them. The CDR3 coding sequence is TGTGCCAGCAGTTATGAAGGGGAGGGGATCAATCAGCCCCAGCATTTT. It translates to CASSYEGEGINQPQHF.

The J gene is TRBJ1-2, the V gene TRBV30; D is ambiguous. This CDR3 region has 12 residues. V was clipped by 1 base and J by 7 bases, with 10 bases between them. The germline CDR1 and CDR2 sequences are GTSNPN and SVGIG (reference sequence). DNA for the CDR3: TGTGCCTGGAGTGGACTTCGACGTGGCTACACCTTC. Its translation is CAWSGLRRGYTF.